A selection of T cell receptor beta chains follows, all from one sample in a study of blood T cell repertoires in COVID-19. Measured with immunoSEQ multiplex PCR; TCRdb has only the in-frame clones, and not every one. The table includes 150,000 to 200,000 clones, around 80% detected once. Sequenced sample: peripheral blood. The source of these receptors is a man between 60 and 70 years old with acute or convalescent COVID-19. The CDR3 runs from the conserved cysteine through the conserved F or W. Each record gives: clone size, D gene, CDR3 length, J gene, V gene, CDR3 DNA, CDR3 protein. A D gene is named only where the DNA matches it firmly. Clone size is shown for a subset of rows, as once, few, many or a class of expanded clone.

. TRBD1 17 TRBJ1-2 TRBV7-2 TGTGCCAGCAGCTTAGCGGGGGGGACAGGGGGCCGAGATGGCTACACCTTC CASSLAGGTGGRDGYTF
. . 19 TRBJ2-6 TRBV3-1/TRBV3-2 TGTGCCAGCAGCCGCAAATTGACAGGTGTACTATCTGGGGCCAACGTCCTGACTTTC CASSRKLTGVLSGANVLTF
few . 15 TRBJ2-3 TRBV7-3 TGTGCCAGCAGCCCCCCAGGGTCAGGCACAGATACGCAGTATTTT CASSPPGSGTDTQYF
. TRBD2 13 TRBJ2-5 TRBV10-3 TGTGCCATTAAACTAGCGGGGGAAGAGACCCAGTACTTC CAIKLAGEETQYF
. . 15 TRBJ2-1 TRBV19 TGTGCCAGTAGTATTTCCAGGGGCACCTACAATGAGCAGTTCTTC CASSISRGTYNEQFF
many . 14 TRBJ1-1 TRBV12-1 TGTGCCAGCGAGGGGGCAGGCTCCAAGGCTGAAGCTTTCTTT CASEGAGSKAEAFF
. TRBD1 14 TRBJ2-7 TRBV28 TGTGCCAGCACCAGGACAGGGGGATCGTGGGAGCAGTACTTC CASTRTGGSWEQYF
. . 13 TRBJ1-1 TRBV3-1/TRBV3-2 TGTGCCAGCATTGACAGGAGGAACACTGAAGCTTTCTTT CASIDRRNTEAFF
. . 18 TRBJ2-6 TRBV5-1 TGCGCCAGCAGCTTGAGGTCAGGGTTCAGCTCTGGGGCCAACGTCCTGACTTTC CASSLRSGFSSGANVLTF
. . 13 TRBJ1-5 TRBV27 TGTGCCAGCAGCAAACTAGAGAATCAGCCCCAGCATTTT CASSKLENQPQHF
few TRBD1 15 TRBJ1-2 TRBV5-4 TGTGCCAGCAGCTTGGTACAGGGGTTTTTCTATGGCTACACCTTC CASSLVQGFFYGYTF
few TRBD2 14 TRBJ2-1 TRBV27 TGTGCCAGCAGCGGACTAGCGGAAGCCGCTGAGCAGTTCTTC CASSGLAEAAEQFF
. . 16 TRBJ2-2 TRBV10-1 TGCGCCAGCAGTGACCCGGCCGGGGTTGGCACCGGGGAGCTGTTTTTT CASSDPAGVGTGELFF
. . 15 TRBJ2-5 TRBV6-2/TRBV6-3 TGTGCCAGCAGTTCAGCAAGGGGCGGGAAGGAGACCCAGTACTTC CASSSARGGKETQYF
few . 14 TRBJ1-2 TRBV5-8 TGTGCCAGCAGCTTGGCAGGGGCGCGCTATGGCTACACCTTC CASSLAGARYGYTF
few . 14 TRBJ2-2 TRBV14 TGTGCCAGCAGCCAATCACCAGTGGCAGGGGAGCTGTTTTTT CASSQSPVAGELFF
. . 15 TRBJ1-2 TRBV7-6 TGTGCCAGCAGCCCCTCCCTGCAGGTTAACTATGGCTACACCTTC CASSPSLQVNYGYTF
. . 15 TRBJ1-5 TRBV19 TGTGCCAGTAGACTGGGAGGTGATAGCAATCAGCCCCAGCATTTT CASRLGGDSNQPQHF
. TRBD1 14 TRBJ1-5 TRBV2 TGTGCCAGCAGTGAAATGGGACAGTCAAGGCTCCAGCATTTT CASSEMGQSRLQHF
. . 16 TRBJ2-1 TRBV7-2 TGTGCCAGCAGCTTAGGCCTAGCGAGAAGGTACAATGAGCAGTTCTTC CASSLGLARRYNEQFF
. . 13 TRBJ1-2 TRBV5-5 TGTGCCAGCAGCTTGGACCAGGGTGTGGGCTACACCTTC CASSLDQGVGYTF
. . 13 TRBJ1-1 TRBV5-1 TGCGCCAGCAGCTTGGGTGGGAGCACTGAAGCTTTCTTT CASSLGGSTEAFF
. . 12 TRBJ1-1 TRBV6-5 TGTGCCTCCCGGACCGGGGGCACTGAAGCTTTCTTT CASRTGGTEAFF
. . 16 TRBJ1-5 TRBV5-7 TGTGCCAGCAGCTCCACGGGGGTAGAGGGCAATCAGCCCCAGCATTTT CASSSTGVEGNQPQHF
. TRBD1 12 TRBJ1-2 TRBV6-2/TRBV6-3 TGTGCCAGCAGCCAGACAGGGTATGGCTACACCTTC CASSQTGYGYTF
. . 17 TRBJ1-5 TRBV3-1/TRBV3-2 TGTGCCAGCAGCCATTACCCGGGACACCGGTTCAATCAGCCCCAGCATTTT CASSHYPGHRFNQPQHF
once . 12 TRBJ1-1 TRBV30 TGTGCCTGGAGTCCAGAAAACACTGAAGCTTTCTTT CAWSPENTEAFF
. . 13 TRBJ1-2 TRBV30 TGTGCCTGGAGTGTACACGGGGGTAATGGCTACACCTTC CAWSVHGGNGYTF
. . 14 TRBJ2-7 TRBV5-1 TGCGCCAGCAGCTTAAGGGACACGGCCTACGAGCAGTACTTC CASSLRDTAYEQYF
. . 15 TRBJ1-2 TRBV6-5 TGTGCCAGCAGTTACACAAAGACAATGGTCTATGGCTACACCTTC CASSYTKTMVYGYTF
. . 15 TRBJ1-2 TRBV4-2 TGTGCCAGCAGCCCAGATACTGGACAGAGATATGGCTACACCTTC CASSPDTGQRYGYTF
once . 16 TRBJ2-2 TRBV5-6 TGTGCCAGCAGCCCAAGGGAGTACACGAACACCGGGGAGCTGTTTTTT CASSPREYTNTGELFF
many . 13 TRBJ1-2 TRBV25-1 TGTGCCAGCAGCCCGACAGACTTCTATGGCTACACCTTC CASSPTDFYGYTF
. TRBD2 17 TRBJ2-5 TRBV11-2 TGTGCCAGCAGCGCAGGACTAGCGGGGGGACTTATAGAGACCCAGTACTTC CASSAGLAGGLIETQYF
few . 15 TRBJ2-2 TRBV11-3 TGTGCCAGCAGTAGGGCCAGGGGCAACACCGGGGAGCTGTTTTTT CASSRARGNTGELFF
. . 12 TRBJ2-4 TRBV5-1 TGCGCCAGCAGCTTGGTGAGGGACATTCAGTACTTC CASSLVRDIQYF
. . 14 TRBJ1-1 TRBV2 TGTGCCAGCAGTGAACAGGGCATGAACACTGAAGCTTTCTTT CASSEQGMNTEAFF
. TRBD1 15 TRBJ2-6 TRBV7-3 TGTGCCAGCAGCCCAGGGACAGCCGGGGCCAACGTCCTGACTTTC CASSPGTAGANVLTF
. TRBD1 14 TRBJ1-1 TRBV24-1 TGTGCCACCAGTGACCACGACAGGGGCACTGAAGCTTTCTTT CATSDHDRGTEAFF
. TRBD1 16 TRBJ2-2 TRBV4-3 TGCGCCAGCAGCCAAGATGGGTCAGGGGGAACCGGGGAGCTGTTTTTT CASSQDGSGGTGELFF
few TRBD1 16 TRBJ1-2 TRBV4-1 TGCGCCAGCAGCCAATCCCCGGGGCAGGGGGGCGAGGGCTACACCTTC CASSQSPGQGGEGYTF